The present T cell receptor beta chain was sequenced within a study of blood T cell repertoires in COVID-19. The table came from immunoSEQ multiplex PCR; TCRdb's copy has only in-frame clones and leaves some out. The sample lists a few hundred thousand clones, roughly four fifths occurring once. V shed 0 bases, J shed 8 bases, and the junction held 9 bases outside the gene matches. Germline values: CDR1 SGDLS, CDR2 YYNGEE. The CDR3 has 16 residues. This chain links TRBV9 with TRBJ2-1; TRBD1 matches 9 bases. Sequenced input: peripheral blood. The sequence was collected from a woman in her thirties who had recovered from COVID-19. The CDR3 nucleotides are TGTGCCAGCAGCGTAGGCCTCCGGGACAGGGTCGATGAGCAGTTCTTC. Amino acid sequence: CASSVGLRDRVDEQFF. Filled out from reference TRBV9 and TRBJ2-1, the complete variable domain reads DSGVTQTPKHLITATGQRVTLRCSPRSGDLSVYWYQQSLDQGLQFLIQYYNGEERAKGNILERFSAQQFPDLHSELNLSSLELGDSALYFCASSVGLRDRVDEQFFGPGTRLTVL.